The 18 T cell receptor beta chains below were found in one sample sequenced in a study of T cell responses to AZD1222 COVID-19 vaccine. Only in-frame clones appear in the TCRdb table, and some are missing; sequencing was by immunoSEQ multiplex PCR. The data show around 180,000 clones, with about nine tenths seen just once and approximately 2.8% held by the top ten. The sequenced sample was peripheral blood, obtained on day 0 of AZD1222 vaccination. These receptors all come from an adult in good health.

The CDR3 nucleotides are TGCGCCAGCAGTCAAGCCGACAGGGGGCAAGGAAACACCATATATTTT. This sequence encodes CASSQADRGQGNTIYF. The chain couples TRBV23-1 to TRBJ1-3; TRBD1 matches 10 bases. TRBV23-1 carries the ORF label, with uncertain function. V lost 2 bases and J lost 4; bases outside the gene matches: 5. The CDR3 has 16 amino acids.

The table lists this clone with a few counts. The chain combines TRBV27 with TRBJ2-7, with TRBD1 identical over 11 bases. Germline CDR1 MNHEY, CDR2 SMNVEV (reference sequence). The V gene end was trimmed by 8 bases and the J gene end by 6 bases; junction bases not matched to a gene: 12. The CDR3 has 15 amino acids. The CDR3 bases are TGTGCCAGCGGTAGAATGGACAGGGGGCGTCCCGAGCAGTACTTC. It is translated as CASGRMDRGRPEQYF.

This clone was picked up one time. The J gene is TRBJ2-5, the V gene TRBV6-5; TRBD2 matches 8 bases. After removal of 0 bases from V and 0 bases from J, the junction contained 3 bases not matched to a gene. Germline assignment: CDR1 MNHEY and CDR2 SVGAGI. The CDR3 contains 16 residues. The CDR3, as DNA: TGTGCCAGCAGTTACTCTCGGCGGGGGGACCAAGAGACCCAGTACTTC. Translation: CASSYSRRGDQETQYF.

This chain connects TRBV2 to TRBJ1-6; D might be TRBD1 (6 bases). Looked up from germline, CDR1 is SNHLY and CDR2 is FYNNEI. The CDR3 contains 15 residues. Trimming cost V 4 bases and J 7 bases, with 14 bases left between them. This CDR3 is CASSVAAGANSPLHF. CDR3 coding DNA: TGTGCCAGCAGTGTTGCGGCAGGGGCAAATTCACCCCTCCACTTT.

The chain combines TRBV7-9 with TRBJ1-5; D is perhaps TRBD1 (5 bases). V lost 2 bases and J lost 7, with 12 bases in between. The CDR3 has 14 residues. Germline V lookup: CDR1 SEHNR, CDR2 FQNEAQ (reference sequence). CDR3 DNA: TGTGCCAGCAGCTTATTGGGGCCTGGCCAGCCCCAGCATTTT. Protein product: CASSLLGPGQPQHF.

The chain carries TRBV4-3 and TRBJ2-7; 8 positions match TRBD2. This CDR3 contains 16 residues. V shed 0 bases, J shed 3 bases, and the junction held 7 bases outside the gene matches. Germline V gene sequence: CDR1 LGHNA, CDR2 YSLEER. The CDR3 nucleotides read TGCGCCAGCAGCCAAGAGTTGGGAGCGGGGGACTACGAGCAGTACTTC. This codes for CASSQELGAGDYEQYF.

Only one count was recorded for this clone. This rearrangement joins TRBV7-9 to TRBJ1-2; 12 bases are a match to TRBD1. CDR1 is SEHNR, CDR2 FQNEAQ, per germline (reference sequence). Unmatched junction bases numbered 5, after V lost 5 bases and J lost 4 bases. The CDR3 is 15 amino acids. For the CDR3, the DNA is TGTGCCAGCAGCCCCGGGACAGGGGGCATCTATGGCTACACCTTC. It encodes CASSPGTGGIYGYTF.

The V call is TRBV6-2 or TRBV6-3, the J call TRBJ1-2; no definite D call. Trimming pared 8 bases from V and 8 bases from J, leaving 12 bases between. The CDR3 contains 11 residues. CDR1 and CDR2 (germline): MNHEY, SVGEGT. In DNA, the CDR3 is TGTGCCAGCGGTTCCATGGGGGGCTACACCTTC. Translated: CASGSMGGYTF.

V gene TRBV18 combines with J gene TRBJ1-2, with a weak D call TRBD1 (5 bases). V lost 2 bases and J lost 5, with 9 bases in between. This CDR3 comprises 13 residues. CDR1 and CDR2 from the germline V gene are KGHSH and LQKENI. The CDR3: CASSPGQGYGYTF. Written as DNA, the CDR3 is TGTGCCAGCTCACCAGGTCAGGGTTATGGCTACACCTTC.

This sequence joins TRBV4-1 and TRBJ1-5; perhaps TRBD1 as D (5 bases). V dropped 0 bases and J dropped 3 bases, with 15 bases sitting between them. CDR1 MGHRA and CDR2 YSYEKL come from the germline V gene. This CDR3 is 17 amino acids long. CDR3 bases: TGCGCCAGCAGCCAAGATCGAGCGGGGGGTAACAATCAGCCCCAGCATTTT. Protein sequence: CASSQDRAGGNNQPQHF.

The chain has TRBV5-1 and TRBJ2-3; 7 positions agree with TRBD1. Germline lookup yields CDR1 SGHRS and CDR2 YFSETQ. V was clipped by 2 bases and J by 4 bases; unmatched bases: 7. This CDR3 region has 15 residues. The CDR3 DNA is TGCGCCAGCAGCTTCTCGACAGGGATGGCAGATACGCAGTATTTT. Translating gives CASSFSTGMADTQYF. Filled out from reference TRBV5-1 and TRBJ2-3, the complete variable domain reads KAGVTQTPRYLIKTRGQQVTLSCSPISGHRSVSWYQQTPGQGLQFLFEYFSETQRNKGNFPGRFSGRQFSNSRSEMNVSTLELGDSALYLCASSFSTGMADTQYFGPGTRLTVL.

The chain recombines TRBV25-1 with TRBJ1-2; D is perhaps TRBD1 (6 bases). The CDR3 is 15 amino acids. The V end lost 3 bases, the J end lost 6 bases, and 17 bases lay between the germline ends. The V gene's germline CDR1 is MGHDK and CDR2 SYGVNS. The CDR3 nucleotides read TGTGCCAGCAGTGAGGGACACCCCGGGGTAGATGGCTACACCTTC. Amino acid sequence: CASSEGHPGVDGYTF.

The rearrangement joins TRBV3-1 (or the pseudogene TRBV3-2) to TRBJ1-1; D ambiguous. V lost 0 bases to trimming and J lost 5 bases, with 10 bases between them. In germline, CDR1 is LGHDT, CDR2 YNNKEL (reference sequence). The CDR3 consists of 14 residues. As DNA, the CDR3 is TGTGCCAGCAGCCAAGATCAGGCACGGACTGAAGCTTTCTTT. Encoded protein: CASSQDQARTEAFF.

CDR3: CASHRASNTEAFF. CDR3 sequence (DNA): TGTGCCAGCCACAGGGCGTCGAACACTGAAGCTTTCTTT. The chain joins TRBV19 to TRBJ1-1; D may be TRBD1 (6 bases). From germline, CDR1 is LNHDA and CDR2 SQIVND (reference sequence). The CDR3 is 13 amino acids. V lost 9 bases to trimming and J lost 1 base, with 12 bases between them.

This chain uses TRBV6-4 with TRBJ2-1; D might be TRBD2 (6 bases). Germline V gene lookup returns CDR1 MRHNA and CDR2 SNTAGT. This CDR3 spans 15 amino acids. V lost 5 bases to trimming and J lost 4 bases, with 15 bases between them. The CDR3 DNA is TGTGCCAGCAGTCCCGGGGGTTCCGCTTACAATGAGCAGTTCTTC. It translates to CASSPGGSAYNEQFF.

V is TRBV27 and J is TRBJ1-2; D is uncertain. The CDR3 totals 14 residues. Germline loops: CDR1 MNHEY, CDR2 SMNVEV (reference sequence). Trimming removed 0 bases from V and 8 bases from J, with 13 bases in between. CDR3 nucleotides: TGTGCCAGCAGTTTATCGGGAGCTAAGGCCGGCTACACCTTC. Translating it yields CASSLSGAKAGYTF.

The chain recombines TRBV6-5 with TRBJ1-2, with TRBD1 matching over 10 bases. The CDR3 runs to 14 residues. Germline V CDR1 and CDR2: MNHEY, SVGAGI. V dropped 7 bases and J dropped 5; count of bases not matched to a gene: 7. The DNA for the CDR3 is TGTGCCAGCACGAGGACAGGGGGAGATTATGGCTACACCTTC. It yields the protein CASTRTGGDYGYTF.

The rearrangement joins TRBV2 to TRBJ2-4; the D gene is possibly TRBD1 (5 bases). The CDR3 covers 11 residues. CDR1 is SNHLY, CDR2 FYNNEI, per germline. The ends were cut back, 11 bases at V and 9 bases at J, with 14 bases in the middle. The CDR3 region is CAAGPDSIQYF. CDR3 nucleotides: TGTGCCGCCGGCCCTGACAGCATTCAGTACTTC.